A selection of T cell receptor beta chains follows, all from one sample in a study of spatial heterogeneity in lung cancer. TCRdb reprocessed the 5' RACE reads with MiXCR, giving one entry per CDR3 protein. The sample includes about 6,800 distinct CDR3 sequences, over 12% of them seen just once. Material: lung tumor tissue, obtained at surgery. These receptors were obtained from a male donor with early-stage non-small cell lung cancer. The CDR3 runs from the conserved cysteine through the conserved F or W. The order of the fields is CDR3 protein, CDR3 DNA, clone size, D gene, J gene, V gene. A D gene is named only where the DNA matches it firmly. Part of the rows lack a size; the others show once, few, many or a class for expanded clones.

CASSQEGEGYTF TGCGCCAGCAGCCAAGAGGGGGAAGGCTACACCTTC . . TRBJ1-2 TRBV4-3
CASSPRRQTSGNTIYF TGTGCCAGCAGCCCTAGGCGACAGACCTCTGGAAACACCATATATTTT few . TRBJ1-3 TRBV12-3/TRBV12-4
CAIRTGADYEQYF TGTGCCATCCGGACAGGGGCAGATTACGAGCAGTACTTC . TRBD1 TRBJ2-7 TRBV2
CSAARTYNEQFF TGCAGTGCTGCCAGAACCTACAATGAGCAGTTCTTC . . TRBJ2-1 TRBV20-1
CASSPGTGNGYTF TGCGCCAGCAGCCCCGGGACAGGGAATGGCTACACCTTC . TRBD1 TRBJ1-2 TRBV5-1
CASSEGLAYEQYF TGTGCCAGCAGTGAAGGGCTAGCCTACGAGCAGTACTTC many . TRBJ2-7 TRBV2
CANRHPGTECEKLFF TGCGCCAACCGACACCCCGGGACAGAGTGTGAAAAACTGTTTTTT medium-sized TRBD1 TRBJ1-4 TRBV4-1
CASLGGALSTGELFF TGTGCCAGTCTAGGCGGGGCCCTCTCCACCGGGGAGCTGTTTTTT few . TRBJ2-2 TRBV19
CATRPLYGYTF TGTGCCACCAGGCCCCTTTATGGCTACACCTTC many . TRBJ1-2 TRBV24-1
CASCHPAGEQYF TGCGCCAGCTGCCATCCCGCGGGGGAGCAGTACTTC few . TRBJ2-7 TRBV10-2
CASSYGAIYGYTF TGTGCCAGCAGCTACGGGGCGATCTATGGCTACACCTTC medium-sized . TRBJ1-2 TRBV12-3/TRBV12-4
CASSSDVYREFAFF TGTGCCAGCAGCTCCGACGTATACAGAGAATTTGCTTTCTTT . . TRBJ1-1 TRBV7-2
CASSLFGGGGELFF TGTGCCAGCAGTTTATTCGGCGGCGGCGGGGAGCTGTTTTTT . . TRBJ2-2 TRBV28
CASSPKDRGLEQYF TGTGCCAGCAGTCCTAAGGACAGGGGCCTTGAGCAGTACTTC medium-sized TRBD1 TRBJ2-7 TRBV7-9